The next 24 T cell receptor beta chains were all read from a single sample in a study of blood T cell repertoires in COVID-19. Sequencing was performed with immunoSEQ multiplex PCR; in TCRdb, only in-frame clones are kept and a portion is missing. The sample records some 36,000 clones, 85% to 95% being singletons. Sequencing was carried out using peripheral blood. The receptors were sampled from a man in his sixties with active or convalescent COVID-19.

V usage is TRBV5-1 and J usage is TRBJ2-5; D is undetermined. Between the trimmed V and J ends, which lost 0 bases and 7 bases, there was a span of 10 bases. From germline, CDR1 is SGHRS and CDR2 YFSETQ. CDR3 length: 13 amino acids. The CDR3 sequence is CASSLERPGTQYF. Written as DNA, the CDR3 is TGCGCCAGCAGCTTGGAACGCCCGGGGACCCAGTACTTC. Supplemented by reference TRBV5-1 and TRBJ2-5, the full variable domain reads KAGVTQTPRYLIKTRGQQVTLSCSPISGHRSVSWYQQTPGQGLQFLFEYFSETQRNKGNFPGRFSGRQFSNSRSEMNVSTLELGDSALYLCASSLERPGTQYFGPGTRLLVL.

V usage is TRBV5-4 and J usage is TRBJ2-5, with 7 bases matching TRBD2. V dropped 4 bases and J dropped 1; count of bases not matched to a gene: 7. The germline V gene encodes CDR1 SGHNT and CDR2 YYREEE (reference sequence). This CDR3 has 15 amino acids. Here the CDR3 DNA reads TGTGCCAGCAGCCGACCCGGGACTACCCAAGAGACCCAGTACTTC. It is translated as CASSRPGTTQETQYF.

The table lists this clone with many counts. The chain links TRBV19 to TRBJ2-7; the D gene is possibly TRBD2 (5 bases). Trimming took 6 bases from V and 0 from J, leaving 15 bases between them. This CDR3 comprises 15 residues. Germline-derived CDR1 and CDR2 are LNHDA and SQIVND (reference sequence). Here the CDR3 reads CASSPVGGLSYEQYF. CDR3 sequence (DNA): TGTGCCAGTAGCCCTGTCGGCGGACTCTCCTACGAGCAGTACTTC.

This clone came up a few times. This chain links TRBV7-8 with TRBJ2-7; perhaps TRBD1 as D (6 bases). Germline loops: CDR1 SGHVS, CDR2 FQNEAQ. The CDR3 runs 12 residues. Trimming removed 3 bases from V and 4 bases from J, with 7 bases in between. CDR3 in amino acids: CASSFQGYEQYF. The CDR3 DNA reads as TGTGCCAGCAGCTTTCAGGGGTACGAGCAGTACTTC. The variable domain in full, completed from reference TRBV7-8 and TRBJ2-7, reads GAGVSQSPRYKVAKRGQDVALRCDPISGHVSLFWYQQALGQGPEFLTYFQNEAQLDKSGLPSDRFFAERPEGSVSTLKIQRTQQEDSAVYLCASSFQGYEQYFGPGTRLTVT.

Here the CDR3 DNA reads TGTGCCAGCAGCAAAAACAGGGTTAACAACTATGGCTACACCTTC. As protein: CASSKNRVNNYGYTF. This chain links TRBV7-8 with TRBJ1-2; maybe TRBD1 (6 bases). Germline V gene data show CDR1 as SGHVS and CDR2 as FQNEAQ. This CDR3 region has 15 residues. Trimming cost V 5 bases and J 2 bases, with 15 bases left between them.

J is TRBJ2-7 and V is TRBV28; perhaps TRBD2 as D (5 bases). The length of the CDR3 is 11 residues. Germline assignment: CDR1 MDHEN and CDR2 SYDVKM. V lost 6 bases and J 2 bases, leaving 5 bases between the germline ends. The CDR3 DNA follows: TGTGCCAGCAGGCGGGCCTACGAGCAGTACTTC. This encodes CASRRAYEQYF.

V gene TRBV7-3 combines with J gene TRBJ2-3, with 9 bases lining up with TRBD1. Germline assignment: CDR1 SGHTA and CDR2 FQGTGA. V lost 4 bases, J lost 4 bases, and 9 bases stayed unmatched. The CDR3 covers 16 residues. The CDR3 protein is CASSSRQGGLADTQYF. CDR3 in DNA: TGTGCCAGCAGCTCCCGACAGGGGGGTTTAGCAGATACGCAGTATTTT.

CDR3 in DNA: TGTGCCAGCAGTGACCCGGCGCGGGGGGGCGGCAATGAGCAGTTCTTC. Its translation is CASSDPARGGGNEQFF. The chain carries TRBV6-1 and TRBJ2-1; 9 positions agree with TRBD2. The CDR3 has 16 residues. Looked up from germline, CDR1 is MNHNS and CDR2 is SASEGT. The J segment lost 6 bases and the V segment lost 3 bases, leaving 9 bases of the junction unmatched.

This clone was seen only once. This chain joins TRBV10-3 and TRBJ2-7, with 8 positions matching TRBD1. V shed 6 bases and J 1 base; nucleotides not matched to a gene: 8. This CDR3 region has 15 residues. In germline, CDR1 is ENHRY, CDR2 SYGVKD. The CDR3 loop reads CAISQGQADSYEQYF. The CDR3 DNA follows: TGTGCCATCAGCCAGGGACAGGCGGATTCCTACGAGCAGTACTTC.

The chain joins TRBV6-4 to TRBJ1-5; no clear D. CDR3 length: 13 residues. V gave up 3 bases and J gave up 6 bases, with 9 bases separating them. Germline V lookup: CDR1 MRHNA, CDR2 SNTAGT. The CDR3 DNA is TGTGCCAGCAGTGAGCAGGAAGGTCAGCCCCAGCATTTT. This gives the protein CASSEQEGQPQHF.

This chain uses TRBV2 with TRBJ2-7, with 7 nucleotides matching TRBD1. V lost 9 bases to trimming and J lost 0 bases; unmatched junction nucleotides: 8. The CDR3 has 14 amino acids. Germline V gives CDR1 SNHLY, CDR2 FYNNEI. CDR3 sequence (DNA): TGTGCCAGTCTAAAGGGACAGAGCTCCTACGAGCAGTACTTC. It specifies CASLKGQSSYEQYF.

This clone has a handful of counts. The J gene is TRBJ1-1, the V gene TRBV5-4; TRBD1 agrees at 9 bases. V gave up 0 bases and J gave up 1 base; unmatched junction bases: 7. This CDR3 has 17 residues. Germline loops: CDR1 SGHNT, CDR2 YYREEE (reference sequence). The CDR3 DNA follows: TGTGCCAGCAGCTTGGGCGCCTTGGACAGGGGGAACACTGAAGCTTTCTTT. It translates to CASSLGALDRGNTEAFF.

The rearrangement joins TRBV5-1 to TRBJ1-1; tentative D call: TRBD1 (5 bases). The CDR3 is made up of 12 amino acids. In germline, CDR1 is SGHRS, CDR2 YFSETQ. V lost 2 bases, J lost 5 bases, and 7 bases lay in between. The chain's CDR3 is CASSFSGTEAFF. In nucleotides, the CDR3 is TGCGCCAGCAGCTTTTCAGGGACTGAAGCTTTCTTT.

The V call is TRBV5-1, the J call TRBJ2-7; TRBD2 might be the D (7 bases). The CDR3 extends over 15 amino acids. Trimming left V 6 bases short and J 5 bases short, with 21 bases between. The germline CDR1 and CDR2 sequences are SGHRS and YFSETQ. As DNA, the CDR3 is TGCGCCAGCACCCTTTGGGGGGGCGCGGCAAACGAGCAGTACTTC. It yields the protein CASTLWGGAANEQYF.

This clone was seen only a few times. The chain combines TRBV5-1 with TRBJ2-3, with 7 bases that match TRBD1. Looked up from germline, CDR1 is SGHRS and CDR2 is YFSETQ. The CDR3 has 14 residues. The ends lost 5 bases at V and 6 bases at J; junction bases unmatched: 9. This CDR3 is CASRSGGEGDTQYF. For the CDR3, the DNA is TGCGCCAGCAGATCAGGGGGAGAAGGGGATACGCAGTATTTT.

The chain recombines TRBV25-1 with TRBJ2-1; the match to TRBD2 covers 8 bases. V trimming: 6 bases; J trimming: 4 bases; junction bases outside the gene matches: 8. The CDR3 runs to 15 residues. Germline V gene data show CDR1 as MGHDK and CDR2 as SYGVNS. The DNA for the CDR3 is TGTGCCAGCAGAACAACTAGCGGACTATACAATGAGCAGTTCTTC. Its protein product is CASRTTSGLYNEQFF.

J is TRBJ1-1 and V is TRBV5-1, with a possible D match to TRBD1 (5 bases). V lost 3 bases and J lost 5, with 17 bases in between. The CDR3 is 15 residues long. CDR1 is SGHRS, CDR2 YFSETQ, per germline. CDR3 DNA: TGCGCCAGCAGCTGGGACTCCGCGGGGAGGACTGAAGCTTTCTTT. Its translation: CASSWDSAGRTEAFF.

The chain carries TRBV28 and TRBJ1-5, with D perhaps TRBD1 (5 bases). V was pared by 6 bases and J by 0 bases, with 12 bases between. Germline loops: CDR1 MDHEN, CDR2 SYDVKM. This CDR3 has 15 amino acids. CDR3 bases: TGTGCCAGCAGCCCAGGGCCTAGTAGCAATCAGCCCCAGCATTTT. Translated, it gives CASSPGPSSNQPQHF.

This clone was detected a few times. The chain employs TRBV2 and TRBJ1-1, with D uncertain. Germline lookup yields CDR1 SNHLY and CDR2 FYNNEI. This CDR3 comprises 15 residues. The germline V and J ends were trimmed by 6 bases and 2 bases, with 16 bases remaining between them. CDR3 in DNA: TGTGCCAGCAGGCCCCTGACGGGGAGAAACACTGAAGCTTTCTTT. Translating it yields CASRPLTGRNTEAFF.

CDR3 DNA: TGTGCCAGCTATCCGGGAGGGCCCAGCGGGGAGCTGTTTTTT. Protein product: CASYPGGPSGELFF. The gene calls are TRBV28 and TRBJ2-2, with TRBD2 matching over 8 bases. CDR3 length: 14 amino acids. Germline CDR1 and CDR2: MDHEN and SYDVKM. Trimming removed 8 bases from V and 7 bases from J; junction bases left unmatched: 9.

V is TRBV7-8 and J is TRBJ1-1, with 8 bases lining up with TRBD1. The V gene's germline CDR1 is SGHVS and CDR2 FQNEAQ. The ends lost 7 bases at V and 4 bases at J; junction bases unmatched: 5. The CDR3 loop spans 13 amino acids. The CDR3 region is CASTQGAATEAFF. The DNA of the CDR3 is TGTGCCAGCACCCAGGGGGCGGCCACTGAAGCTTTCTTT.

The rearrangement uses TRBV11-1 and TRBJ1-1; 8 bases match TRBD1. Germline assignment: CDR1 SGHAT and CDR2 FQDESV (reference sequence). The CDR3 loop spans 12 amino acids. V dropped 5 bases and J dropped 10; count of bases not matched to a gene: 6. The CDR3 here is CASSGQGVRAFF. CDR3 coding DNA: TGTGCCAGCAGCGGACAGGGAGTGAGAGCTTTCTTT.

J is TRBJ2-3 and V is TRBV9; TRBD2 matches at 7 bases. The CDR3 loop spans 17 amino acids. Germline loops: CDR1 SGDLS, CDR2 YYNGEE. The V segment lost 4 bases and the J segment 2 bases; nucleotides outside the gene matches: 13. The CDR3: CASSPGAGIGNTDTQYF. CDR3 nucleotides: TGTGCCAGCAGCCCTGGAGCGGGAATTGGAAACACAGATACGCAGTATTTT.

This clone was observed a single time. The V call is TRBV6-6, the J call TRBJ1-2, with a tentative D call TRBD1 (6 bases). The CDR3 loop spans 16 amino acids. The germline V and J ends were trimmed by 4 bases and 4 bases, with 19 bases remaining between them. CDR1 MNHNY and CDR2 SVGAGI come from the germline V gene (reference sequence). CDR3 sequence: CASSWGTGKGTYGYTF. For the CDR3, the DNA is TGTGCCAGCAGTTGGGGAACAGGGAAGGGTACCTATGGCTACACCTTC.